The TCR beta chain under discussion was sequenced for a study of human T cells and chemical hapten exposure. Time point here: pre-sensitization, week 0. As for treatment: therapeutic diphenylcyclopropenone sensitization with weekly scalp DPC. Alopecia patients, 18 to 70 years old and DPC-suitable, served as donors. The V gene's germline CDR1 is DFQATT and CDR2 SNEGSKA (reference sequence). The CDR3 is made up of 14 amino acids. The ends were cut back, 6 bases at V and 4 bases at J, with 18 bases in the middle. This clonotype appeared a few times. Per the study methods: With a range of 23,224 to 690,600, the median per sample was roughly 91,000 TCRs. TCRdb ran MiXCR on the RACE reads and lists one entry per CDR3 protein. In this record, the V and J calls reflect TCRdb's handling and not the investigators' own analysis. The sample lists about 60,000 distinct CDR3 sequences, approximately 11% occurring once.

The rearrangement uses TRBV20-1 and TRBJ2-5; maybe TRBD2 (6 bases). Sequenced here: whole blood, sampled in connection with sensitization to the hapten diphenylcyclopropenone (DPC). The source of this sequence is a middle-aged woman with alopecia areata. Some clones in this sample may be carry-over from other donors' samples. The CDR3 coding sequence is TGCAGTGCGCAGGGACGGAGGGCGGGAGAGACCCAGTACTTC. It is translated as CSAQGRRAGETQYF.